These 28 T cell receptor beta chains were all obtained from the same sample, sequenced in a study of T cells in Graves' hyperthyroidism and ophthalmopathy. The investigators amplified TCR beta CDR3 regions from RNA transcripts. RT-PCR in the first round (using the HTBI primer set) targeted the TCR CDR3. TCRdb ran MiXCR on the multiplex PCR reads and lists one entry per CDR3 protein. The sample has 300,000 to 450,000 distinct CDR3 sequences, approximately 13% seen once; the top ten hold around a tenth. The material sequenced was blood. These receptors came from a woman under 30 with Graves' hyperthyroidism.

This clonotype was picked up many times. The chain links TRBV12-3 or TRBV12-4 to TRBJ2-4, with 10 bases identical to TRBD2. V gave up 3 bases and J gave up 1 base; unmatched junction bases: 9. The CDR3 length is 18 residues. The CDR3 bases are TGTGCCAGCAGTTTTGGTCTAGCGGGAGCGCTTGCCAAAAACATTCAGTACTTC. It encodes CASSFGLAGALAKNIQYF.

This clonotype was counted only a few times. This sequence joins TRBV6-2 or TRBV6-3 and TRBJ2-3, with 11 positions matching TRBD1. The CDR3 is made up of 16 amino acids. With 6 bases clipped from V and 2 bases from J, the junction kept 7 bases outside the gene matches. Germline V gene data show CDR1 as MNHEY and CDR2 as SVGEGT. CDR3 in DNA: TGTGCCAGCAGAAACGGACAGGGGGCCCTCACAGATACGCAGTATTTT. This encodes CASRNGQGALTDTQYF.

Many counts were recorded for this clonotype. At one boundary the junction diverges from the germline segment, which might be a read error. The V gene is TRBV18, the J gene TRBJ1-1; the match to TRBD1 covers 7 bases. The CDR3 spans 15 residues. CDR1 is KGHSH, CDR2 LQKENI, per germline. CDR3 region: CTSSPSQGVRSEAFF. CDR3 sequence (DNA): TGTACCAGCTCACCATCCCAGGGGGTTCGGTCTGAAGCTTTCTTT.

The chain employs TRBV29-1 and TRBJ2-3; 7 positions match TRBD2. The germline gives CDR1 SQVTM, CDR2 ANQGSEA. CDR3 length: 14 residues. Losses at the gene ends were 4 bases for V and 5 bases for J; bases not matched to a gene: 9. The CDR3 region is CSVAAGGVVDTQYF. The CDR3 DNA reads TGCAGCGTTGCCGCTGGGGGGGTAGTAGATACGCAGTATTTT.

This clonotype was seen ten or more times. The chain links TRBV6-1 to TRBJ2-7, with D hard to call. Deletions cut 3 bases from V and 5 bases from J, with 11 bases between. Germline V gene sequence: CDR1 MNHNS, CDR2 SASEGT. CDR3 size: 13 residues. In nucleotides, the CDR3 is TGTGCCAGCAGTGACAGATTCGGTCACGAGCAGTACTTC. Its protein product is CASSDRFGHEQYF.

This clonotype was counted ten times or more. V is TRBV15 and J is TRBJ2-1, with a weak D call TRBD1 (6 bases). V was shortened by 3 bases and J by 8 bases, with 17 bases between the two germline ends. The length of the CDR3 is 15 residues. Germline V gene sequence: CDR1 LNHNV, CDR2 YYDKDF (reference sequence). The CDR3 sequence: CATSSQTGAFDEQFF. The CDR3, as DNA: TGTGCCACCAGCAGCCAGACAGGAGCGTTCGATGAGCAGTTCTTC.

This sequence joins TRBV19 and TRBJ2-2; D is unresolved. Per germline, CDR1 LNHDA and CDR2 SQIVND (reference sequence). This CDR3 contains 15 residues. The V gene lost 0 bases and the J gene lost 4 bases, with 9 bases spanning the gap. Here the CDR3 reads CASSIDRITTGELFF. The CDR3 bases are TGTGCCAGTAGTATAGACAGGATTACCACCGGGGAGCTGTTTTTT.

This clonotype has only one observation. J is TRBJ2-7 and V is TRBV4-1; 10 bases align to TRBD1. V shed 1 base, J shed 5 bases, and the junction held 8 bases outside the gene matches. Per germline, CDR1 MGHRA and CDR2 YSYEKL. The CDR3 spans 16 residues. The CDR3 spells CASSQGFGTGEHEQYF. The CDR3, as DNA: TGCGCCAGCAGCCAAGGGTTCGGGACAGGGGAGCACGAGCAGTACTTC.

This clonotype was seen only a few times. The chain is built from TRBV7-9 and TRBJ2-1, with D perhaps TRBD1 (5 bases). The CDR3 is 18 amino acids. Per germline, CDR1 SEHNR and CDR2 FQNEAQ (reference sequence). Trimming took 1 base from V and 5 from J, leaving 21 bases between them. DNA of the CDR3: TGTGCCAGCAGCTTAGTTTCTTTGCGGCAGGGTAGACACAATGAGCAGTTCTTC. Translated, it gives CASSLVSLRQGRHNEQFF.

The table lists this clonotype with many counts. J is TRBJ2-7 and V is TRBV6-1; D may be TRBD1 (6 bases). Per germline, CDR1 MNHNS and CDR2 SASEGT. V lost 0 bases and J 4 bases, leaving 16 bases between the germline ends. The CDR3 runs to 16 residues. The DNA for the CDR3 is TGTGCCAGCAGTGAAGCGCTTCTGGGGGCTGAGTACGAGCAGTACTTC. This sequence encodes CASSEALLGAEYEQYF.

This clonotype was seen repeatedly, ten times or more. This chain joins TRBV3-1 and TRBJ1-3; D gene ambiguous. The V end was cut by 1 base, the J end by 0 bases, with 4 bases between. The CDR3 is made up of 14 amino acids. Per germline, CDR1 LGHDT and CDR2 YNNKEL (reference sequence). Written as DNA, the CDR3 is TGTGCCAGCAGCCAAGGATTCTCTGGAAACACCATATATTTT. Amino acid sequence: CASSQGFSGNTIYF. The complete variable domain, with remaining parts taken from reference TRBV3-1 and TRBJ1-3, reads DTAVSQTPKYLVTQMGNDKSIKCEQNLGHDTMYWYKQDSKKFLKIMFSYNNKELIINETVPNRFSPKSPDKAHLNLHINSLELGDSAVYFCASSQGFSGNTIYFGEGSWLTVV.

This clonotype has more than one count but fewer than ten. V and J are TRBV10-3 and TRBJ2-1; 8 nucleotides line up with TRBD2. The CDR3 length is 17 residues. CDR1 is ENHRY and CDR2 is SYGVKD in the germline V gene. The V segment lost 0 bases and the J segment 8 bases; nucleotides outside the gene matches: 12. The DNA of the CDR3 is TGTGCCATCAGTGAGTCGGTTGTTAGCGGGATAGGCGATGAGCAGTTCTTC. Translating gives CAISESVVSGIGDEQFF.

This clonotype was seen ten or more times. V usage is TRBV5-1 and J usage is TRBJ2-3, with 7 bases fitting TRBD1. In germline, CDR1 is SGHRS, CDR2 YFSETQ. V shed 5 bases and J 3 bases; nucleotides not matched to a gene: 6. This CDR3 spans 14 amino acids. For the CDR3, the DNA is TGCGCCAGCAGAGTGGGGACAGAGACAGATACGCAGTATTTT. This translates into CASRVGTETDTQYF.

This clonotype was recorded at least ten times. V gene TRBV27 combines with J gene TRBJ2-5, with D maybe TRBD2 (5 bases). Trimming removed 3 bases from V and 5 bases from J, with 13 bases in between. CDR1 is MNHEY and CDR2 is SMNVEV in the germline V gene (reference sequence). The CDR3 totals 14 residues. CDR3 in amino acids: CASSFNSAGETQYF. The DNA of the CDR3 is TGTGCCAGCAGTTTTAATAGCGCGGGTGAGACCCAGTACTTC.

The sample holds many counts of this clonotype. This rearrangement joins TRBV2 to TRBJ1-1; D ambiguous. V was trimmed by 3 bases and J by 3 bases, leaving 11 bases between them. CDR1 and CDR2 (germline): SNHLY, FYNNEI. CDR3 length: 14 amino acids. The CDR3 region is CASSEVGGYTEAFF. CDR3 DNA sequence: TGTGCCAGCAGTGAGGTCGGAGGGTACACTGAAGCTTTCTTT.

This clonotype was picked up a small number of times. V and J are TRBV30 and TRBJ2-5; TRBD1 might be the D (7 bases). The germline CDR1 and CDR2 sequences are GTSNPN and SVGIG (reference sequence). The CDR3 covers 15 residues. V shed 0 bases and J shed 7 bases, with 18 bases lying between them. The CDR3 nucleotides are TGTGCCTGGAGTGTACGGGGGACAGAGGGTTTGACCCAGTACTTC. Amino acid sequence: CAWSVRGTEGLTQYF.

This clonotype has a count of ten or more. This chain uses TRBV12-3 or TRBV12-4 with TRBJ1-5, with no clear D. Trimming stripped 5 bases from V and 5 bases from J, with 4 bases between. CDR3 length equals 11 residues. The CDR3 DNA sequence: TGTGCCAGCAGTGCTCATCAGCCCCAGCATTTT. Protein sequence: CASSAHQPQHF.

The J gene is TRBJ2-5, the V gene TRBV12-3 or TRBV12-4; the D gene is possibly TRBD1 (6 bases). The CDR3 runs 14 residues. Trimming removed 6 bases at V and 5 bases at J, with 16 bases between. The CDR3 region has the DNA TGTGCCAGCAGCCAGGGGCCCGCATGGGAGACCCAGTACTTC. It is translated as CASSQGPAWETQYF.

This clonotype was found many times. The chain has TRBV28 and TRBJ1-4; the D gene is possibly TRBD1 (6 bases). This CDR3 comprises 15 residues. Germline CDR1 reads MDHEN; CDR2 reads SYDVKM. With 3 bases removed from V and 8 bases from J, the gap between germline ends came to 16 bases. The CDR3 DNA is TGTGCCAGCAGTTTTTATGGTCAGGGGAGAGAAAAACTGTTTTTT. Encoded protein: CASSFYGQGREKLFF.

On this clonotype itself: This could be a read error, since a much larger clone is one nucleotide away. V is TRBV10-3 and J is TRBJ2-5, with D possibly matching TRBD2 (6 bases). V lost 5 bases and J lost 5, with 27 bases in between. This CDR3 is 18 amino acids long. Germline V gene sequence: CDR1 ENHRY, CDR2 SYGVKD. CDR3 sequence (DNA): TGTGCCATCAGTTACCCCCTGGGACTTTCGGGGAAGGGGGAGACCCAGTACTTC. It translates to CAISYPLGLSGKGETQYF.

In its sample, this clonotype was seen many times. The rearrangement links TRBV2 to TRBJ2-3; tentatively, D is TRBD2 (5 bases). This CDR3 is 15 amino acids long. V was pared by 5 bases and J by 0 bases, with 12 bases between. The germline V gene encodes CDR1 SNHLY and CDR2 FYNNEI. CDR3 sequence (DNA): TGTGCCAGCAGTTACCTCGGGGTCAGCACAGATACGCAGTATTTT. Protein: CASSYLGVSTDTQYF.

In nucleotides, the CDR3 is TGCAGCACTCAGGCGGCAGGAGCTAACTATGGCTACACCTTC. Translated: CSTQAAGANYGYTF. The chain recombines TRBV29-1 with TRBJ1-2; D is uncertain. Trimming took off 8 bases at V and 0 bases at J, with 16 bases between the two ends. The germline V gene encodes CDR1 SQVTM and CDR2 ANQGSEA. The CDR3 loop spans 14 amino acids.

This clonotype occurred many times. The chain couples TRBV7-2 to TRBJ1-5; no definite D call. The V gene's germline CDR1 is SGHTA and CDR2 FQGNSA. This CDR3 has 14 amino acids. V lost 3 bases, J lost 6 bases, and 12 bases lay in between. The CDR3 region has the DNA TGTGCCAGCAGCTTTGGTACAGCCGGTCAGCCCCAGCATTTT. This translates into CASSFGTAGQPQHF.

V is TRBV28 and J is TRBJ1-6; 10 bases are a match to TRBD1. The CDR3 contains 17 residues. The germline gives CDR1 MDHEN, CDR2 SYDVKM. After removal of 6 bases from V and 0 bases from J, the junction contained 5 bases not matched to a gene. The CDR3 region is CASSPGQGGSYNSPLHF. Here the CDR3 DNA reads TGTGCCAGCAGCCCCGGACAGGGGGGCTCCTATAATTCACCCCTCCACTTT.

V usage is TRBV4-1 and J usage is TRBJ1-6; D remains unclear. Trimming stripped 0 bases from V and 5 bases from J, with 5 bases between. CDR1 MGHRA and CDR2 YSYEKL come from the germline V gene. This CDR3 region has 14 residues. The CDR3 region is CASSQDLNNSPLHF. The DNA for the CDR3 is TGCGCCAGCAGCCAAGATTTGAATAATTCACCCCTCCACTTT.

This clonotype was observed many times. J is TRBJ2-3 and V is TRBV7-9; perhaps TRBD1 as D (5 bases). Trimming shortened V by 5 bases and J by 4 bases, and 13 bases separated the two germline ends. The CDR3 has 14 residues. Per germline, CDR1 SEHNR and CDR2 FQNEAQ (reference sequence). This CDR3 is CASSEQVSPDTQYF. The CDR3, as DNA: TGTGCCAGCAGCGAACAGGTTTCCCCAGATACGCAGTATTTT.

There are many counts of this clonotype. The V call is TRBV7-8, the J call TRBJ1-5, with unresolved D. Germline V lookup: CDR1 SGHVS, CDR2 FQNEAQ. V was cut by 0 bases and J by 3 bases, with 9 bases left in between. This CDR3 contains 15 residues. The CDR3 sequence is CASSLARGYNQPQHF. CDR3 in DNA: TGTGCCAGCAGCTTAGCTAGAGGGTACAATCAGCCCCAGCATTTT.

This clonotype was detected many times. As DNA, the CDR3 is TGTGCCAGCACCACGGGAAACACCATATATTTT. Translating it yields CASTTGNTIYF. The chain uses TRBV6-1 and TRBJ1-3, with D uncertain. This CDR3 has 11 residues. Germline V gene data show CDR1 as MNHNS and CDR2 as SASEGT. The V gene lost 7 bases and the J gene lost 4 bases, with 5 bases spanning the gap.